One and the same sample provided the 23 T cell receptor beta chains below, sequenced in a study of blood T cell repertoires in COVID-19 (dated by TCRdb to the early 2020s). Libraries were built with the immunoSEQ multiplex PCR assay. Here the immuneACCESS table is served through TCRdb, limited to in-frame sequences with V and J called. Missing clones are a known gap in these copies; in checked studies unresolved V genes cover under half, and the rest lacks a known reason. This sample is represented by about 170,000 clones; 70% to 90% of them were singletons. More than 6.5% of the sample rests with the top ten. Material: peripheral blood. The receptor set was obtained from a woman older than 75 in a cohort sampled during active or convalescent COVID-19.

The chain links TRBV4-2 to TRBJ2-2; D is undetermined. V was trimmed by 1 base and J by 1 base, leaving 7 bases between them. Germline-derived CDR1 and CDR2 are LGHNA and YNFKEQ. This CDR3 contains 15 residues. CDR3 nucleotide sequence: TGTGCCAGCAGCCAAGGGCTGAAGAACACCGGGGAGCTGTTTTTT. This translates into CASSQGLKNTGELFF.

V and J are TRBV2 and TRBJ1-2; the match to TRBD1 covers 9 bases. This CDR3 is built from 12 residues. Losses at the gene ends were 6 bases for V and 7 bases for J; bases not matched to a gene: 3. Per germline, CDR1 SNHLY and CDR2 FYNNEI. The CDR3 is CASRGDRAGYTF. The CDR3 DNA reads TGTGCCAGCAGGGGGGACAGGGCTGGCTACACCTTC.

In this sample, this clone turned up once. The V call is TRBV27, the J call TRBJ1-5; 7 bases match TRBD1. Trimming at V came to 4 bases and at J to 4 bases, leaving 1 base not matched to a gene. The CDR3 covers 13 residues. Germline V lookup: CDR1 MNHEY, CDR2 SMNVEV (reference sequence). The CDR3 reads CASSSDRNQPQHF. In nucleotides, the CDR3 is TGTGCCAGCAGTTCGGACAGGAATCAGCCCCAGCATTTT.

This chain uses TRBV6-5 with TRBJ1-2; D remains ambiguous. The CDR3 is 14 residues long. Per germline, CDR1 MNHEY and CDR2 SVGAGI. V lost 7 bases, J lost 2 bases, and 14 bases lay in between. In DNA form, the CDR3 reads TGTGCCAGCACCCACCCGGGGTCGAACTATGGCTACACCTTC. Translating gives CASTHPGSNYGYTF.

The V call is TRBV19, the J call TRBJ1-2; TRBD1 aligns across 7 bases. The V gene end was trimmed by 3 bases and the J gene end by 4 bases; junction bases not matched to a gene: 8. Germline values: CDR1 LNHDA, CDR2 SQIVND (reference sequence). There are 15 residues in the CDR3. CDR3 sequence: CASSISRQGIYGYTF. DNA of the CDR3: TGTGCCAGTAGTATCTCCCGACAGGGTATCTATGGCTACACCTTC. Filled out from reference TRBV19 and TRBJ1-2, the complete variable domain reads DGGITQSPKYLFRKEGQNVTLSCEQNLNHDAMYWYRQDPGQGLRLIYYSQIVNDFQKGDIAEGYSVSREKKESFPLTVTSAQKNPTAFYLCASSISRQGIYGYTFGSGTRLTVV.

The chain carries TRBV2 and TRBJ2-5, with a weak D call TRBD1 (7 bases). V was trimmed by 8 bases and J by 6 bases, leaving 19 bases between them. Germline loops: CDR1 SNHLY, CDR2 FYNNEI. There are 14 residues in the CDR3. CDR3 region: CASRGTAQVQTQYF. The DNA of the CDR3 is TGTGCCAGCCGCGGGACAGCGCAGGTACAGACCCAGTACTTC. Looking up the rest from reference TRBV2 and TRBJ2-5 gives the full variable domain: EPEVTQTPSHQVTQMGQEVILRCVPISNHLYFYWYRQILGQKVEFLVSFYNNEISEKSEIFDDQFSVERPDGSNFTLKIRSTKLEDSAMYFCASRGTAQVQTQYFGPGTRLLVL.

This clone was observed once. This chain links TRBV27 with TRBJ2-7; D might be TRBD2 (6 bases). Between the trimmed V and J ends, which lost 7 bases and 5 bases, there was a span of 21 bases. Germline loops: CDR1 MNHEY, CDR2 SMNVEV (reference sequence). This CDR3 is built from 15 residues. CDR3 nucleotides: TGTGCCAGCATAAATCGACTTCGGCGGGACCACGAGCAGTACGTC. Its translation is CASINRLRRDHEQYV.

The chain is built from TRBV5-1 and TRBJ2-5; weak D call: TRBD1 (6 bases). This CDR3 is 15 amino acids long. Germline CDR1 and CDR2: SGHRS and YFSETQ. Trimming removed 3 bases at V and 4 bases at J, with 16 bases between. CDR3 bases: TGCGCCAGCAGCTCCACAGACAGGAAGCGAGAGACCCAGTACTTC. Residues: CASSSTDRKRETQYF.

The V gene is TRBV5-4, the J gene TRBJ1-4, with D possibly TRBD1 on 5 matching bases. CDR1 SGHNT and CDR2 YYREEE come from the germline V gene (reference sequence). V shed 4 bases and J shed 1 base, with 11 bases lying between them. CDR3 length: 15 residues. The DNA of the CDR3 is TGTGCCAGCAGCCAAGAAAGGGGAACTAATGAAAAACTGTTTTTT. Translating gives CASSQERGTNEKLFF.

The rearrangement links TRBV19 to TRBJ1-3; no clear D gene. Trimming removed 8 bases at V and 0 bases at J, with 8 bases between. The CDR3 totals 13 residues. CDR1 LNHDA and CDR2 SQIVND come from the germline V gene (reference sequence). The CDR3 spells CASAGVSGNTIYF. The CDR3, as DNA: TGTGCCAGTGCGGGAGTCTCTGGAAACACCATATATTTT. Full variable domain (rest looked up from reference TRBV19 and TRBJ1-3): DGGITQSPKYLFRKEGQNVTLSCEQNLNHDAMYWYRQDPGQGLRLIYYSQIVNDFQKGDIAEGYSVSREKKESFPLTVTSAQKNPTAFYLCASAGVSGNTIYFGEGSWLTVV.

The V call is TRBV4-1, the J call TRBJ1-1; TRBD1 aligns across 9 bases. Trimming removed 0 bases from V and 3 bases from J; junction bases left unmatched: 14. Germline V gene data show CDR1 as MGHRA and CDR2 as YSYEKL. CDR3 length: 19 residues. The CDR3 sequence is CASSQDYLHRGRVDTEAFF. DNA for the CDR3: TGCGCCAGCAGCCAAGACTACCTACACAGGGGGCGGGTGGACACTGAAGCTTTCTTT.

The chain has TRBV4-1 and TRBJ1-2; TRBD1 might be the D (5 bases). The CDR3 runs 14 residues. Trimming stripped 0 bases from V and 8 bases from J, with 13 bases between. Germline-derived CDR1 and CDR2 are MGHRA and YSYEKL. The CDR3 loop reads CASSQDRGGPGYTF. The CDR3 region has the DNA TGCGCCAGCAGCCAAGATCGGGGGGGTCCGGGCTACACCTTC.

This chain connects TRBV10-3 to TRBJ1-4; TRBD1 agrees at 7 bases. The germline CDR1 and CDR2 sequences are ENHRY and SYGVKD. V lost 3 bases to trimming and J lost 7 bases; unmatched junction nucleotides: 5. The length of the CDR3 is 14 residues. As DNA, the CDR3 is TGTGCCATCAGTGATTGGGACAGTAGTGAAAAACTGTTTTTT. Protein: CAISDWDSSEKLFF.

This clone was seen a single time. This rearrangement joins TRBV9 to TRBJ2-5; D not certain. The CDR3 contains 16 residues. Trimming shortened V by 0 bases and J by 5 bases, and 17 bases separated the two germline ends. Germline V gene data show CDR1 as SGDLS and CDR2 as YYNGEE. The CDR3 nucleotides are TGTGCCAGCAGCGTAGGGGCAGTCCTCGATGGGGAGACCCAGTACTTC. Protein sequence: CASSVGAVLDGETQYF.

This clone occurred a few times. The rearrangement links TRBV11-2 to TRBJ1-6, with 8 bases that match TRBD1. V was clipped by 5 bases and J by 5 bases; unmatched bases: 8. There are 16 residues in the CDR3. Germline V CDR1 and CDR2: SGHAT, FQNNGV. The CDR3 reads CASSPSGGYDNSPLHF. In nucleotides, the CDR3 is TGTGCCAGCAGCCCGTCAGGGGGCTACGATAATTCACCCCTCCACTTT. Full variable domain (remainder filled in from reference TRBV11-2 and TRBJ1-6): EAGVAQSPRYKIIEKRQSVAFWCNPISGHATLYWYQQILGQGPKLLIQFQNNGVVDDSQLPKDRFSAERLKGVDSTLKIQPAKLEDSAVYLCASSPSGGYDNSPLHFGNGTRLTVT.

The V call is TRBV19, the J call TRBJ1-1, with 7 bases matching TRBD1. CDR3 length: 14 amino acids. Germline trimming cut 9 bases from V and 1 base from J; bases unmatched to any gene: 8. CDR1 LNHDA and CDR2 SQIVND come from the germline V gene (reference sequence). The CDR3 is CASETGLANTEAFF. CDR3 nucleotide sequence: TGTGCCAGCGAGACAGGGCTGGCGAACACTGAAGCTTTCTTT.

This sequence joins TRBV11-2 and TRBJ1-1, with 8 positions matching TRBD1. The J segment lost 3 bases and the V segment lost 6 bases, leaving 6 bases of the junction unmatched. Germline V gene sequence: CDR1 SGHAT, CDR2 FQNNGV. This CDR3 has 14 amino acids. CDR3 bases: TGTGCCAGCAGTTCAGGGGGCAGGGACACTGAAGCTTTCTTT. It yields the protein CASSSGGRDTEAFF. Variable domain in full (rest from reference TRBV11-2 and TRBJ1-1): EAGVAQSPRYKIIEKRQSVAFWCNPISGHATLYWYQQILGQGPKLLIQFQNNGVVDDSQLPKDRFSAERLKGVDSTLKIQPAKLEDSAVYLCASSSGGRDTEAFFGQGTRLTVV.

V is TRBV27 and J is TRBJ2-1; TRBD2 agrees at 12 bases. There are 16 residues in the CDR3. Germline V gives CDR1 MNHEY, CDR2 SMNVEV (reference sequence). The trim removed 6 bases at V and 5 bases at J, leaving 8 bases unmatched. CDR3 nucleotide sequence: TGTGCCAGCAGCTCGCCAGGACTAGCGGGAAACAATGAGCAGTTCTTC. The encoded protein is CASSSPGLAGNNEQFF.

CDR3 nucleotide sequence: TGTGCCAGCAGTTCCGACGGACTCTCCTACGAGCAGTACTTC. Translation: CASSSDGLSYEQYF. This sequence joins TRBV27 and TRBJ2-7, with TRBD2 as a possible D gene (5 bases). The CDR3 has 14 residues. The germline V gene encodes CDR1 MNHEY and CDR2 SMNVEV (reference sequence). V shed 4 bases and J shed 0 bases, with 10 bases lying between them.

This clone has just a few counts. J is TRBJ2-1 and V is TRBV5-1; maybe TRBD1 (6 bases). This CDR3 is built from 16 residues. V was pared by 2 bases and J by 4 bases, with 16 bases between. Per germline, CDR1 SGHRS and CDR2 YFSETQ. The CDR3 reads CASSFMTGLPYNEQFF. CDR3 DNA: TGCGCCAGCAGCTTTATGACAGGCCTACCTTACAATGAGCAGTTCTTC.

This rearrangement joins TRBV6-5 to TRBJ2-3; D call uncertain. Germline lookup yields CDR1 MNHEY and CDR2 SVGAGI. V gave up 6 bases and J gave up 2 bases, with 12 bases separating them. The CDR3 totals 14 residues. CDR3 coding DNA: TGTGCCAGCAGATTAAGCACCCCCACAGATACGCAGTATTTT. It yields the protein CASRLSTPTDTQYF.

The chain recombines TRBV4-1 with TRBJ1-3; D gene ambiguous. Germline V gives CDR1 MGHRA, CDR2 YSYEKL. This CDR3 has 14 residues. Trimming took 5 bases from V and 1 from J, leaving 9 bases between them. CDR3 nucleotides: TGCGCCAGCAGCAAGAGAGTTTCTGGAAACACCATATATTTT. Translation: CASSKRVSGNTIYF.

The gene calls are TRBV5-1 and TRBJ1-1; no reliable D call. Germline CDR1 is SGHRS and CDR2 is YFSETQ. The CDR3 spans 14 residues. Trimming took 3 bases from V and 9 from J, leaving 18 bases between them. The CDR3 is CASSSTGSSPQAFF. The CDR3 bases are TGCGCCAGCAGCTCGACGGGTTCTTCGCCCCAAGCTTTCTTT.